The source of this T cell receptor (beta chain) is a study of blood T cell repertoires in COVID-19. Study summary: Acute and convalescent COVID-19 specimens originated in the United States, Italy and Spain. The cDNA or gDNA used as material had been derived from T cells, B-cell-depleted T cells, or PBMCs.

Germline V gene lookup returns CDR1 LGHNA and CDR2 YSLEER. V lost 4 bases and J lost 5; bases outside the gene matches: 9. This CDR3 is 16 amino acids long. Authors' methods: Estimates of nucleated cell counts were drawn from the amplification of reference gene primers. Repertoires were generated with immunoSEQ multiplex PCR, while TCRdb's copy carries only in-frame clones and drops some. V and J calls and clone size are those listed in that table; D and trimming were worked out from the DNA. The sample holds 66,000 or so clones, about 82% seen once. The source of this sequence is a human donor in a cohort sampled during active COVID-19. The chain joins TRBV4-3 to TRBJ2-3; TRBD2 agrees at 10 bases. The material sequenced was peripheral blood. CDR3 bases: TGCGCCAGCAGCCCTGGTGCTAGCGGGAGAGGAGATACGCAGTATTTT. Protein sequence: CASSPGASGRGDTQYF.